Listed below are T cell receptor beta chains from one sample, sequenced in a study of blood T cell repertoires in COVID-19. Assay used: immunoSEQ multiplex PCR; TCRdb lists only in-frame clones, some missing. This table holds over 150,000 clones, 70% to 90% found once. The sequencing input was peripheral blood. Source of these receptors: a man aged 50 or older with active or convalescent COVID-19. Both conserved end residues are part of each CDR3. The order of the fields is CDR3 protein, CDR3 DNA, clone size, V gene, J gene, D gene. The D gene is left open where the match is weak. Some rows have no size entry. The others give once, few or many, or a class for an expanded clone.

cdr3_aa: CASSTRDPLFSAGNTIYF
cdr3_nt: TGTGCCAGTAGCACCAGGGATCCCTTATTCTCTGCTGGAAACACCATATATTTT
clone_size: NA
v_call: TRBV19
j_call: TRBJ1-3
d_call: NA

cdr3_aa: CASSPTAESGNTIYF
cdr3_nt: TGTGCCAGCTCACCAACAGCGGAGTCTGGAAACACCATATATTTT
clone_size: NA
v_call: TRBV18
j_call: TRBJ1-3
d_call: NA

cdr3_aa: CASSSTGTGGSNEQFF
cdr3_nt: TGTGCCAGCAGTTCTACCGGGACAGGGGGAAGCAATGAGCAGTTCTTC
clone_size: NA
v_call: TRBV6-2/TRBV6-3
j_call: TRBJ2-1
d_call: TRBD1

cdr3_aa: CASSLGQSGGYGYTF
cdr3_nt: TGTGCCAGCAGCCTCGGACAAAGTGGCGGCTATGGCTACACCTTC
clone_size: NA
v_call: TRBV2
j_call: TRBJ1-2
d_call: NA

cdr3_aa: CASSRQTSGYEQYF
cdr3_nt: TGCGCCAGCAGCCGACAAACTAGCGGCTACGAGCAGTACTTC
clone_size: NA
v_call: TRBV4-1
j_call: TRBJ2-7
d_call: TRBD2

cdr3_aa: CSASGPGQGASDTQYF
cdr3_nt: TGCAGTGCTAGTGGCCCCGGACAGGGGGCCTCAGATACGCAGTATTTT
clone_size: NA
v_call: TRBV20-1
j_call: TRBJ2-3
d_call: TRBD1

cdr3_aa: CASSSGGNTYMNTEAFF
cdr3_nt: TGTGCCAGTAGTTCGGGAGGGAACACATACATGAACACTGAAGCTTTCTTT
clone_size: NA
v_call: TRBV19
j_call: TRBJ1-1
d_call: NA

cdr3_aa: CASSQLPGQGREEKLFF
cdr3_nt: TGCGCCAGCAGCCAGTTACCGGGACAGGGACGGGAAGAAAAACTGTTTTTT
clone_size: NA
v_call: TRBV5-1
j_call: TRBJ1-4
d_call: TRBD1

cdr3_aa: CASSPDRSSSYEQYF
cdr3_nt: TGTGCCAGCAGCCCAGACAGGAGTAGCTCCTACGAGCAGTACTTC
clone_size: NA
v_call: TRBV5-4
j_call: TRBJ2-7
d_call: NA

cdr3_aa: CASRLANSGEKLFF
cdr3_nt: TGTGCAAGTCGCTTAGCGAACAGCGGGGAAAAACTGTTTTTT
clone_size: NA
v_call: TRBV12-2
j_call: TRBJ1-4
d_call: NA

cdr3_aa: CAPKEELCGELFF
cdr3_nt: TGTGCCCCCAAAGAGGAGCTGTGCGGGGAGCTGTTTTTT
clone_size: NA
v_call: TRBV7-3
j_call: TRBJ2-2
d_call: NA

cdr3_aa: CAWSWTGTDTQYF
cdr3_nt: TGTGCCTGGAGCTGGACAGGCACAGATACGCAGTATTTT
clone_size: NA
v_call: TRBV30
j_call: TRBJ2-3
d_call: NA

cdr3_aa: CASSQVSAGNTIYF
cdr3_nt: TGCGCCAGCAGCCAAGTCAGTGCTGGAAACACCATATATTTT
clone_size: NA
v_call: TRBV4-3
j_call: TRBJ1-3
d_call: NA

cdr3_aa: CASSKTGVGYEQYF
cdr3_nt: TGTGCCAGCAGTAAGACAGGGGTAGGCTACGAGCAGTACTTC
clone_size: few
v_call: TRBV6-5
j_call: TRBJ2-7
d_call: TRBD1